These T cell receptor beta chains were read from a single sample in a study of memory CD4+ T cells and cytomegalovirus serostatus. Only in-frame clones appear in the TCRdb table, and some are missing; sequencing was by immunoSEQ multiplex PCR. The sample carries nearly 60,000 clones, around 80% recorded once. Sequenced sample: memory CD4+ T cells from blood. These TCRs come from an adult in good health and CMV-seronegative. Both conserved end residues are part of each CDR3. The order of the fields is clone size, D gene, V gene, J gene, CDR3 DNA, CDR3 protein. A D gene is named only where the DNA matches it firmly. A row's size may be missing; if present it is once, few, many or a size class.

clone size: -
D gene: TRBD2
V gene: TRBV6-1
J gene: TRBJ2-5
CDR3 DNA: TGTGCCAGCAGTTTGGGACTAGCGGCACAAGAGACCCAGTACTTC
CDR3 protein: CASSLGLAAQETQYF

clone size: -
D gene: -
V gene: TRBV5-1
J gene: TRBJ2-1
CDR3 DNA: TGCGCCAGCAGCGACAACCCAGGGATCAATGAGCAGTTCTTC
CDR3 protein: CASSDNPGINEQFF

clone size: -
D gene: -
V gene: TRBV5-5
J gene: TRBJ2-7
CDR3 DNA: TGTGCCAGCGCCTGGGACATCCGTCCCGAGCAGTACTTC
CDR3 protein: CASAWDIRPEQYF

clone size: -
D gene: TRBD2
V gene: TRBV11-3
J gene: TRBJ2-5
CDR3 DNA: TGTGCCAGCAGCTCCGGGACTAGTTACGAGACCCAGTACTTC
CDR3 protein: CASSSGTSYETQYF

clone size: few
D gene: -
V gene: TRBV4-3
J gene: TRBJ1-3
CDR3 DNA: TGCGCCAGCAGCCAAGATATCCAGGGGCGCTCTGGAAACACCATATATTTT
CDR3 protein: CASSQDIQGRSGNTIYF

clone size: -
D gene: TRBD1
V gene: TRBV25-1
J gene: TRBJ2-7
CDR3 DNA: TGTGCCAGCAGTGAAGCCGGACAGGGGTTCTTCCACGAGCAGTACTTC
CDR3 protein: CASSEAGQGFFHEQYF

clone size: -
D gene: -
V gene: TRBV9
J gene: TRBJ1-4
CDR3 DNA: TGTGCCAGCAGCGTCGGCGGACGGACAACTAATGAAAAACTGTTTTTT
CDR3 protein: CASSVGGRTTNEKLFF

clone size: -
D gene: TRBD1
V gene: TRBV11-2
J gene: TRBJ1-1
CDR3 DNA: TGTGCCAGCAGCTTAGCACGGACAGGGAACACTGAAGCTTTCTTT
CDR3 protein: CASSLARTGNTEAFF

clone size: -
D gene: -
V gene: TRBV30
J gene: TRBJ1-1
CDR3 DNA: TGTGCCTGGAGGGGGGGACTAATAAATCCGAACACTGAAGCTTTCTTT
CDR3 protein: CAWRGGLINPNTEAFF

clone size: -
D gene: TRBD2
V gene: TRBV5-1
J gene: TRBJ2-5
CDR3 DNA: TGCGCCAGCAGCGAGGGCCAACTAGCGGGGGGCCAAGAGACCCAGTACTTC
CDR3 protein: CASSEGQLAGGQETQYF

clone size: -
D gene: TRBD1
V gene: TRBV28
J gene: TRBJ1-2
CDR3 DNA: TGTGCCAGCAGTTCACCGGGACAGGAGGACTATGGCTACACCTTC
CDR3 protein: CASSSPGQEDYGYTF

clone size: -
D gene: -
V gene: TRBV7-2
J gene: TRBJ1-2
CDR3 DNA: TGTGCCAGCAGCTTCGGCAGAATCGACGGCTACACCTTC
CDR3 protein: CASSFGRIDGYTF

clone size: -
D gene: TRBD1
V gene: TRBV6-1
J gene: TRBJ1-2
CDR3 DNA: TGTGCCACCGAAAACTCGCAGGGGGCGTGGGGTGGCTACACCTTC
CDR3 protein: CATENSQGAWGGYTF

clone size: -
D gene: TRBD1
V gene: TRBV9
J gene: TRBJ1-1
CDR3 DNA: TGTGCCAGCAGCGTGAGAACGCAGGGGGCGGGTGCTTTCTTT
CDR3 protein: CASSVRTQGAGAFF

clone size: -
D gene: -
V gene: TRBV6-1
J gene: TRBJ2-3
CDR3 DNA: TGTGCCAGCAGTGCAGGGGTGGGAGATACGCAGTATTTT
CDR3 protein: CASSAGVGDTQYF